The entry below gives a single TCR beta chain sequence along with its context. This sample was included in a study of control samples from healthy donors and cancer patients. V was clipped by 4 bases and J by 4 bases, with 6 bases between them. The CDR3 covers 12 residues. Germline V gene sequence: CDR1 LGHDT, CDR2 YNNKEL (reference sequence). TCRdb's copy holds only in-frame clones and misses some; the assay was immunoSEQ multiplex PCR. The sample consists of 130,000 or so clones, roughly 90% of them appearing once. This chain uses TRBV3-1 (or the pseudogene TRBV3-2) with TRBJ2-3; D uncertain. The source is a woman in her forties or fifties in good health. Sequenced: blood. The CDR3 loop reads CASSRDPDTQYF. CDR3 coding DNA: TGTGCCAGCAGCCGAGATCCAGATACGCAGTATTTT.